The 3 T cell receptor beta chains listed next were all sequenced from one sample in a study of blood T cell repertoires in COVID-19. The table came from immunoSEQ multiplex PCR; TCRdb's copy has only in-frame clones and leaves some out. The table shows 85,000 to 90,000 clones, with 65% to 90% occurring only once. Material: peripheral blood. These TCRs come from an elderly man with active or convalescent COVID-19.

The chain couples TRBV3-1 (or the pseudogene TRBV3-2) to TRBJ2-3, with 8 bases aligning to TRBD2. The CDR3 sequence is 15 residues long. Unmatched junction bases numbered 7, after V lost 2 bases and J lost 6 bases. Germline V gives CDR1 LGHDT, CDR2 YNNKEL (reference sequence). Here the CDR3 DNA reads TGTGCCAGCAGCCAAATAGCGGGGACTACCGATACGCAGTATTTT. Translating gives CASSQIAGTTDTQYF.

The chain uses TRBV5-6 and TRBJ1-1; D unresolved. The germline V and J ends were trimmed by 7 bases and 1 base, with 5 bases remaining between them. CDR1 and CDR2 from the germline V gene are SGHDT and YYEEEE. This CDR3 has 11 residues. CDR3 coding DNA: TGTGCCAGCTCAGGGAACACTGAAGCTTTCTTT. This sequence encodes CASSGNTEAFF.

CDR3 sequence: CASSGSRDSQYEAFF. CDR3 sequence (DNA): TGTGCCAGCAGTGGTTCCCGGGACAGCCAATATGAAGCTTTCTTT. The chain carries TRBV2 and TRBJ1-1; the match to TRBD1 covers 7 bases. The ends lost 4 bases at V and 7 bases at J; junction bases unmatched: 12. The CDR3 contains 15 residues. The germline V gene has CDR1 SNHLY and CDR2 FYNNEI.